Following are 15 T cell receptor beta chains from one sample sequenced in a study of beta chain features in type 1 diabetes. The isolated RNA, all of it, was reverse transcribed, so expressed TCRB transcripts were what got sequenced. Clones were sequenced by immunoSEQ multiplex PCR, and TCRdb holds only the in-frame ones, with some missing. Seen here are 9,400 or so clones, around 82% observed once, and the top ten hold 1.1% to 1.5%. Sequencing used Tregs from blood. The receptors originated from a woman aged 18-35 years in good health.

This clone was observed a few times. V is TRBV10-1 and J is TRBJ1-5; D possibly corresponds to TRBD1 (6 bases). The V end lost 6 bases, the J end lost 4 bases, and 10 bases lay between the germline ends. The CDR3 is 13 residues long. Germline CDR1 reads WNHNN; CDR2 reads SYGVQD (reference sequence). The CDR3 is CASRRTDNQPQHF. DNA for the CDR3: TGCGCCAGCAGAAGGACAGATAATCAGCCCCAGCATTTT.

The rearrangement uses TRBV6-1 and TRBJ1-5; TRBD1 is a possible D gene (6 bases). In germline, CDR1 is MNHNS, CDR2 SASEGT. The length of the CDR3 is 14 residues. Trimming removed 4 bases from V and 6 bases from J, with 13 bases in between. CDR3 region: CASSGQGSSQPQHF. CDR3 coding DNA: TGTGCCAGCAGTGGGCAGGGGTCCAGTCAGCCCCAGCATTTT.

V usage is TRBV7-3 and J usage is TRBJ1-1; the D is unclear. The CDR3 is made up of 13 amino acids. From germline, CDR1 is SGHTA and CDR2 FQGTGA. Trimming left V 5 bases short and J 1 base short, with 8 bases between. CDR3 nucleotide sequence: TGTGCCAGCAGCCCCTCGGGGAACACTGAAGCTTTCTTT. Its protein is CASSPSGNTEAFF.

The chain recombines TRBV5-1 with TRBJ1-1; D ambiguous. CDR1 is SGHRS, CDR2 YFSETQ, per germline. The CDR3 is 13 amino acids. Deletions cut 1 base from V and 0 bases from J, with 4 bases between. CDR3 sequence: CASSLSLNTEAFF. The DNA for the CDR3 is TGCGCCAGCAGCTTGAGCCTGAACACTGAAGCTTTCTTT.

This rearrangement joins TRBV6-1 to TRBJ1-2; possibly TRBD1 for D (6 bases). V was clipped by 7 bases and J by 2 bases, with 11 bases between them. The CDR3 contains 13 residues. Germline lookup yields CDR1 MNHNS and CDR2 SASEGT. The CDR3 DNA sequence: TGTGCCAGCATCAGGGGAAGGAACTATGGCTACACCTTC. This gives the protein CASIRGRNYGYTF.

The rearrangement uses TRBV5-1 and TRBJ2-1; 8 nucleotides align to TRBD2. Germline CDR1 is SGHRS and CDR2 is YFSETQ. The CDR3 runs to 15 residues. V was clipped by 6 bases and J by 8 bases; unmatched bases: 13. In DNA, the CDR3 is TGCGCCAGCAATCCGGGACTAGAGGTTCATTATGAGCAGTTCTTC. Protein: CASNPGLEVHYEQFF.

This chain connects TRBV5-5 to TRBJ1-4; D uncertain. The CDR3 consists of 13 residues. With 4 bases removed from V and 5 bases from J, the gap between germline ends came to 9 bases. Germline CDR1 and CDR2: SGHKS and YYEKEE (reference sequence). In nucleotides, the CDR3 is TGTGCCAGCAGCACTCCTCAAAATGAAAAACTGTTTTTT. Translating gives CASSTPQNEKLFF.

V is TRBV6-4 and J is TRBJ1-1; 8 bases align to TRBD1. This CDR3 is 15 amino acids long. Germline V CDR1 and CDR2: MRHNA, SNTAGT. J lost 4 bases, V lost 6 bases, and 10 bases had no gene match. DNA for the CDR3: TGTGCCAGCAGGATGACAGGGGTCGGGGGCACTGAAGCTTTCTTT. It codes for CASRMTGVGGTEAFF.

This clone appeared a few times. The J gene is TRBJ2-5, the V gene TRBV5-1; the D gene is possibly TRBD1 (6 bases). The CDR3 totals 14 residues. Germline loops: CDR1 SGHRS, CDR2 YFSETQ. Trimming took off 4 bases at V and 8 bases at J, with 18 bases between the two ends. CDR3 sequence (DNA): TGCGCCAGCAGCGAGGACAGTTCAAGTTATACCCAGTACTTC. Protein sequence: CASSEDSSSYTQYF.

V gene TRBV6-6 combines with J gene TRBJ1-2, with TRBD1 identical over 7 bases. Germline CDR1 and CDR2: MNHNY and SVGAGI (reference sequence). The CDR3 loop spans 14 amino acids. Losses at the gene ends were 6 bases for V and 2 bases for J; bases not matched to a gene: 6. DNA for the CDR3: TGTGCCAGCAGCTCTACACAGGGGAACTATGGCTACACCTTC. It codes for CASSSTQGNYGYTF.

The rearrangement joins TRBV5-4 to TRBJ2-3; 8 bases agree with TRBD2. The CDR3 contains 15 residues. The germline gives CDR1 SGHNT, CDR2 YYREEE (reference sequence). Germline trimming cut 0 bases from V and 0 bases from J; bases unmatched to any gene: 0. CDR3 protein: CASSLASGSTDTQYF. The CDR3 DNA sequence: TGTGCCAGCAGCTTGGCTAGCGGGAGCACAGATACGCAGTATTTT.

The chain couples TRBV4-1 to TRBJ1-4; D is unclear. The CDR3 loop spans 14 amino acids. Trimming shortened V by 4 bases and J by 2 bases, and 8 bases separated the two germline ends. Per germline, CDR1 MGHRA and CDR2 YSYEKL. In DNA form, the CDR3 reads TGCGCCAGCAGCCGGTCTACCACTAATGAAAAACTGTTTTTT. As protein: CASSRSTTNEKLFF.

Concerning this clone: The junction departs from germline at one end; a sequencing error may be responsible. The chain uses TRBV19 and TRBJ2-2; possible D gene TRBD2, 5 bases. The CDR3 consists of 11 residues. From germline, CDR1 is LNHDA and CDR2 SQIVND (reference sequence). The CDR3 DNA sequence: TGTGCCAGCGGGTTAGCCGGGGAGCTGTCTTTT. Translation gives CASGLAGELSF.

The chain carries TRBV4-2 and TRBJ2-7, with TRBD1 matching 7 bases. Trimming took 1 base from V and 7 from J; bases not matched to a gene: 19. This CDR3 is 18 amino acids long. Germline loops: CDR1 LGHNA, CDR2 YNFKEQ. As DNA, the CDR3 is TGTGCCAGCAGCCAAGTTAAGTTAACAGGGGTGCGCTCGGGGGAGCAGTACTTC. This translates into CASSQVKLTGVRSGEQYF.

On this clone: A read error may account for a junction end that differs from germline. The rearrangement uses TRBV6-5 and TRBJ1-2; no definite D call. The CDR3 sequence is 11 residues long. Germline-derived CDR1 and CDR2 are MNHEY and SVGAGI. Here the CDR3 reads CASRRGIRSYF. The CDR3 DNA reads TGTGCCAGCCGCCGGGGTATCAGGTCATACTTC.